This T cell receptor beta chain appears in the sequencing data of a study of blood T cells in healthy people across ages (dated by TCRdb to the mid-2010s). About the investigation overall: In model experiments, template switching captured about one uniquely barcoded TCR beta cDNA molecule for every two T cells. Using deep sequencing normalized with unique cDNA molecular identifiers, the study measured how TCR beta repertoire diversity changes with age. Donors were grouped into four age groups: young (average approximately 15 years), middle-aged (roughly 40), aged (about 59) and long-lived (approximately 75). To avoid experimental bias, donors of different ages were randomly spread across the sequencing lanes. For two donors (one aged 18 to 30 and one aged 80 or older), the study analyzed two additional independent replicas of 1 million unique cDNA reads from the same blood draw. Overall study results and their limits: Bulk unsorted PBMC profiling prevented conclusive comparison of naive and antigen-experienced compartments. The CMV infection status of donors was not known, potentially confounding age-related changes in expanded clonotypes. Compared with the aged group, more naive CD4+ T cells, fewer expanded clones and increased TCR diversity were shown by the long-lived group, suggesting age selection. There was a strong correlation between observed TCR beta diversity and the percentage of naive T cells measured by flow cytometry. Estimates of total diversity from one million sequenced T cells were regarded as lower bounds and underestimates. As age increased, observed TCR beta diversity per million T cells dropped in a roughly linear way, and a significant reduction was already evident by age 40.

This clonotype turned up a few times. The antigen it binds to is not known. It has no much larger one-base neighbor in the sample; base qualities were not kept. The roughly 39 donors, aged about 6 to 100 years, were systemically healthy Caucasian individuals from Russia. Roughly 9.5 milliliters of peripheral blood were drawn from each donor into EDTA-treated Vacutainer tubes. PBMCs were isolated by Ficoll-Paque density-gradient centrifugation, with at least 6 million obtained per sample. Trizol reagent was used to extract total RNA from the PBMCs, yielding at least 6 micrograms per sample. The percentages of naive CD45RAhigh/CD27high T cells were determined by flow cytometry on a PBMC aliquot from every donor. Including the terminal cysteine and phenylalanine, the CDR3 comprises 16 residues. Only the CDR3 region is kept as DNA, spanning 48 bases read in frame from base 1. The V end gives up 5 bases and the J end 6 bases, leaving 14 bases in the junction not matched to a gene.

Libraries were made using 5' RACE. The instrument given in TCRdb is Illumina HiSeq 2500. A second PCR of 7 to 11 cycles was run with a J-beta primer mix and a sample-barcoded 5' primer. A template-switch 5' adaptor carrying 12 random nucleotides introduced a unique molecular identifier onto each TCR beta cDNA molecule. At least 2.5 million CDR3-containing paired-end reads were obtained from each sample. First-strand cDNA was synthesized from all RNA with the Mint cDNA synthesis kit, primed by a TRBC-specific oligonucleotide. All cDNA was treated with uracil-DNA glycosylase and then went through a first 18-cycle PCR with the universal primers M1SS and BC2_uni_R. In the paper's pipeline: For normalization, 1 million high-quality reads were randomly selected from each sample, with every read carrying a distinct molecular identifier. Reads with shared molecular identifiers were discarded instead of being binned into consensus sequences. MiTCR, with a Q25 quality threshold and the strictest error-elimination algorithm, was used for CDR3 identification, clonotype clustering and error correction. A nonparametric unseen species model with Euler transformation was used to estimate a lower bound on total TCR beta diversity. Using fastp at Q25 and MiXCR, TCRdb reprocessed the public reads and kept productive beta chains. A single entry per CDR3 protein holds the most common genes and DNA from its merged rows. For this entry, the V and J calls and clone size follow TCRdb and not the study's own pipeline. The sample table records some 1.4 million distinct CDR3 sequences; about 43% of these occur just once. 7.9% of the sample goes to the ten largest clones.

Sequencing was done on a sample of blood. The receptor chain draws on TRBV12-3 or TRBV12-4 and TRBJ2-7; 9 central nucleotides agree with TRBD1. The sequence was collected from a woman under 30 in good health. The DNA sequence follows: TGTGCCAGCAGTCTAGGTTGGGGGACAGGGTCCCCCGAGCAGTACTTC. Translation gives CASSLGWGTGSPEQYF.